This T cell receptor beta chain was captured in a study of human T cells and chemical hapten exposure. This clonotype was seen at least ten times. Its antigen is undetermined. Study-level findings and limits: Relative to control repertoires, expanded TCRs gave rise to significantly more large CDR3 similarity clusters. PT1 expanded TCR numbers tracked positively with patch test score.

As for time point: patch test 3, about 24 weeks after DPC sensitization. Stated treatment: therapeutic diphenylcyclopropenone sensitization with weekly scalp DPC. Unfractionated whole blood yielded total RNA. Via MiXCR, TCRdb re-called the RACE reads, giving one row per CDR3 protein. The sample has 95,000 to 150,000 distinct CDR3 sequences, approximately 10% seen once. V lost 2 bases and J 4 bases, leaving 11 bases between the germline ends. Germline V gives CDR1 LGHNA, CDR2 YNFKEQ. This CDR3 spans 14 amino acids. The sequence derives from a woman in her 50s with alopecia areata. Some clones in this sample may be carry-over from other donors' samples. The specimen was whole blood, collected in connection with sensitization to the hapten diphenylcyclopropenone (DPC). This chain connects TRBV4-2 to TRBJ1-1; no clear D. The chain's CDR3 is CASSQWAGGTEAFF. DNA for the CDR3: TGTGCCAGCAGCCAATGGGCGGGCGGCACTGAAGCTTTCTTT.